This T cell receptor (beta chain) is from a study of shared clonotypes between healthy human individuals. Study findings and constraints: The study found about 5% of naive CD4 clonotypes shared across four donors.

Trimming cost V 6 bases and J 0 bases, with 11 bases left between them. CDR1 and CDR2 from the germline V gene are MNHEY and SVGAGI. This CDR3 has 14 residues. Here immunoSEQ multiplex PCR was the method, and the copy in TCRdb shows in-frame clones only, minus some. The sample contains roughly 590,000 clones, 95% to 96% of which appear only once. A word on this clone: Its specificity is not known.

Terminally differentiated effector memory CD45RA+ cells were excluded by CCR7 positive selection of CD45RO-negative cells. Adult Caucasians living in Nashville, Tennessee made up all of the donors. Sequencing was done on a sample of naive CD8+ T cells sorted from blood. The chain is built from TRBV6-5 and TRBJ1-1; D gene ambiguous. This TCR was sampled from a woman under 40 in good health. This CDR3 reads CASSLTQMNTEAFF. The DNA for the CDR3 is TGTGCCAGCAGCCTCACACAAATGAACACTGAAGCTTTCTTT.